The 5 T cell receptor beta chains below all came from one sample that was sequenced in a study of control samples from healthy donors and cancer patients. Generated by immunoSEQ multiplex PCR, the TCRdb table keeps only in-frame clones and is missing some. The data show 100,000 to 150,000 clones, about 90% seen once. Specimen: blood. The receptors were sampled from a woman between 50 and 59 years old in good health.

CDR3 in DNA: TGTGCCAGCAGCCAACTAGCGGAGTTACAAGAGACCCAGTACTTC. This codes for CASSQLAELQETQYF. This chain uses TRBV4-2 with TRBJ2-5; TRBD2 matches 7 bases. From germline, CDR1 is LGHNA and CDR2 YNFKEQ. The V segment lost 2 bases and the J segment 2 bases; nucleotides outside the gene matches: 5. CDR3 length: 15 amino acids.

This clone appeared once. Other DNA sequences in the same sample also yield this CDR3. The chain uses TRBV6-5 and TRBJ2-7, with D possibly matching TRBD2 (5 bases). There are 12 residues in the CDR3. The germline V and J ends were trimmed by 6 bases and 4 bases, with 10 bases remaining between them. CDR1 MNHEY and CDR2 SVGAGI come from the germline V gene. The DNA of the CDR3 is TGTGCCAGCAGCCTCACGGGGTACGAGCAGTACTTC. This sequence encodes CASSLTGYEQYF.

This clone occurred once. J is TRBJ2-5 and V is TRBV5-4, with TRBD2 identical over 7 bases. V lost 1 base and J lost 2; bases outside the gene matches: 5. CDR1 is SGHNT and CDR2 is YYREEE in the germline V gene (reference sequence). The CDR3 is 15 residues long. The CDR3 loop reads CASSLSTSRQETQYF. The CDR3 coding sequence is TGTGCCAGCAGCTTGTCGACTAGCAGACAAGAGACCCAGTACTTC.

V is TRBV5-1 and J is TRBJ2-6; D gene uncertain. This CDR3 contains 14 residues. The germline V gene encodes CDR1 SGHRS and CDR2 YFSETQ. V lost 6 bases to trimming and J lost 1 base, with 8 bases between them. The CDR3 protein is CASKPNSGANVLTF. CDR3 nucleotides: TGCGCCAGCAAACCCAATTCTGGGGCCAACGTCCTGACTTTC.

This sequence joins TRBV12-5 and TRBJ1-4; perhaps TRBD1 as D (5 bases). This CDR3 spans 13 amino acids. Germline CDR1 is LGHNT and CDR2 is FRNRAP. V lost 9 bases and J lost 3, with 11 bases in between. CDR3 DNA: TGTGCTAGCCGGGGGTCGGCTAATGAAAAACTGTTTTTT. It translates to CASRGSANEKLFF.